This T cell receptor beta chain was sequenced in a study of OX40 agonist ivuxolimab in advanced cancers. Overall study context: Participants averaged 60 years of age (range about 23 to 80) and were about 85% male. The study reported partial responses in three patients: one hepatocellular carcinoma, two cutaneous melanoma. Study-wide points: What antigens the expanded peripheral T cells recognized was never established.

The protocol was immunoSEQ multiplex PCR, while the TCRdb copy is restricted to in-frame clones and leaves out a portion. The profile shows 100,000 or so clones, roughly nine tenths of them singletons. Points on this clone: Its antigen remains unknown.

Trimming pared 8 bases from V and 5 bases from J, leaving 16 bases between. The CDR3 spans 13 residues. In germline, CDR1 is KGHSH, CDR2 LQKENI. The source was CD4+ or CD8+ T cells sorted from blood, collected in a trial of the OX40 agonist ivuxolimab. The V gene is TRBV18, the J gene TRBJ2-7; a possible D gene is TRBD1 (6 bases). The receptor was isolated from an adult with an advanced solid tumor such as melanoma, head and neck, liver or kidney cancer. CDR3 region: CASGPLGGHEQYF. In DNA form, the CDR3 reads TGTGCCAGCGGACCCCTAGGGGGTCACGAGCAGTACTTC.